This T cell receptor (beta chain) derives from a study of technical replicates of blood from a few donors. Assay: immunoSEQ multiplex PCR; the TCRdb copy retains only in-frame clones and omits some. The sample carries 45,000 to 65,000 clones, 90% to 95% recorded once. This TCR derives from a human donor in good health. Some clones in this sample may be carry-over from other donors' samples. Sequencing was performed on PBMCs.

This chain's CDR3 is CASSTQDRGIGELFF. The CDR3, as DNA: TGTGCCAGCAGCACCCAGGACAGGGGGATCGGGGAGCTGTTTTTT. The chain uses TRBV7-6 and TRBJ2-2; 10 bases are a match to TRBD1. The CDR3 is 15 amino acids. Trimming at V came to 5 bases and at J to 7 bases, leaving 7 bases not matched to a gene. Germline V gene sequence: CDR1 SGHVS, CDR2 FNYEAQ.